Presented here are 20 T cell receptor beta chains from one specimen sequenced in a study of blood T cell repertoires in COVID-19 (dated by TCRdb to the early 2020s). The library relied on the immunoSEQ multiplex PCR assay. Drawn from immuneACCESS, this table holds only the in-frame rearrangements with V and J called that TCRdb kept. Clones are partly lost; checked studies trace under half to an unresolved V gene and leave the rest unexplained. The sample table shows 110,000 to 150,000 clones, and approximately 90% are seen once. Of the sample, roughly 4% falls within the top ten clones. Sequencing used PBMCs or T cells enriched from blood (not recorded which). The receptors were sampled from a man aged 45-60 years who had recovered from COVID-19.

The chain carries TRBV2 and TRBJ2-3, with 9 bases lining up with TRBD2. Per the germline V gene, CDR1 is SNHLY and CDR2 is FYNNEI. The CDR3 covers 15 residues. V dropped 4 bases and J dropped 2; count of bases not matched to a gene: 4. The CDR3 here is CASSGLAGTTDTQYF. The CDR3 DNA reads as TGTGCCAGCAGTGGTCTAGCGGGGACCACAGATACGCAGTATTTT.

This clone was seen a few times. This chain uses TRBV6-1 with TRBJ1-1, with TRBD1 matching over 9 bases. This CDR3 has 15 amino acids. The V segment lost 2 bases and the J segment 1 base; nucleotides outside the gene matches: 2. Germline V gene lookup returns CDR1 MNHNS and CDR2 SASEGT. CDR3 in amino acids: CASSEWTGANTEAFF. CDR3 DNA sequence: TGTGCCAGCAGTGAATGGACAGGGGCGAACACTGAAGCTTTCTTT.

The chain has TRBV5-6 and TRBJ2-7; D ambiguous. Germline V gene sequence: CDR1 SGHDT, CDR2 YYEEEE. The CDR3 contains 13 residues. V was shortened by 6 bases and J by 6 bases, with 16 bases between the two germline ends. The CDR3 region is CASTLLERSEQYF. The CDR3 nucleotides are TGTGCCAGCACCCTTTTAGAACGTTCCGAGCAGTACTTC.

V usage is TRBV5-1 and J usage is TRBJ1-1, with TRBD1 as a possible D gene (5 bases). Germline V lookup: CDR1 SGHRS, CDR2 YFSETQ. The CDR3 has 16 amino acids. Trimming removed 4 bases from V and 0 bases from J, with 16 bases in between. CDR3 amino acids: CASSPGMLTMNTEAFF. As DNA, the CDR3 is TGCGCCAGCAGCCCAGGGATGCTAACTATGAACACTGAAGCTTTCTTT. Based on the CDR3 plus reference TRBV5-1 and TRBJ1-1, the full variable domain is KAGVTQTPRYLIKTRGQQVTLSCSPISGHRSVSWYQQTPGQGLQFLFEYFSETQRNKGNFPGRFSGRQFSNSRSEMNVSTLELGDSALYLCASSPGMLTMNTEAFFGQGTRLTVV.

The gene calls are TRBV23-1 and TRBJ1-5, with 8 bases lining up with TRBD1. Being an ORF, TRBV23-1 has a function that is uncertain. V was pared by 4 bases and J by 6 bases, with 8 bases of the junction left unmatched. The CDR3 length is 15 residues. CDR3 DNA sequence: TGCGCCAGCAGTCCAGTTGACAGGGGCGGTCAGCCCCAGCATTTT. Translation gives CASSPVDRGGQPQHF.

The chain joins TRBV7-8 to TRBJ1-1, with 7 bases aligning to TRBD1. Per germline, CDR1 SGHVS and CDR2 FQNEAQ. This CDR3 is 14 amino acids long. V shed 4 bases, J shed 4 bases, and the junction held 6 bases outside the gene matches. The CDR3 reads CASSSSGGSTEAFF. CDR3 nucleotide sequence: TGTGCCAGCAGCTCGTCAGGGGGGAGCACTGAAGCTTTCTTT.

This sequence joins TRBV24-1 and TRBJ2-1, with 13 bases lining up with TRBD2. The junction had 4 bases not matched to a gene; V was cut back by 4 bases and J by 8 bases. The CDR3 contains 15 residues. Germline V gene data show CDR1 as KGHDR and CDR2 as SFDVKD. In nucleotides, the CDR3 is TGTGCCACCAGTGAGTGGACTAGCGGGAGCGATGAGCAGTTCTTC. Its protein is CATSEWTSGSDEQFF.

This clone showed up just a few times. The V and J genes are TRBV4-2 and TRBJ2-2, with 12 bases matching TRBD2. The length of the CDR3 is 19 residues. The germline V gene has CDR1 LGHNA and CDR2 YNFKEQ. V was pared by 1 base and J by 6 bases, with 12 bases of the junction left unmatched. The CDR3, as DNA: TGTGCCAGCAGCCAAGTGGCAACTAGCGGGGGGCCTGGGGCCGGGGAGCTGTTTTTT. As protein: CASSQVATSGGPGAGELFF.

This clone appeared many times. The V gene is TRBV5-8, the J gene TRBJ1-5, with 8 bases that match TRBD1. V was clipped by 1 base and J by 4 bases; unmatched bases: 7. The germline gives CDR1 SGHTS, CDR2 YDEGEE. The CDR3 covers 16 residues. In nucleotides, the CDR3 is TGTGCCAGCAGCTTGCTTTTGGGACAGGTGAATCAGCCCCAGCATTTT. Protein: CASSLLLGQVNQPQHF. Full variable domain (outside the CDR3, taken from reference TRBV5-8 and TRBJ1-5): EAGVTQSPTHLIKTRGQQATLRCSPISGHTSVYWYQQALGLGLQFLLWYDEGEERNRGNFPPRFSGRQFPNYSSELNVNALELEDSALYLCASSLLLGQVNQPQHFGDGTRLSIL.

This chain uses TRBV6-5 with TRBJ1-5; a weak D match, TRBD1 (5 bases). The CDR3 is made up of 15 amino acids. Germline CDR1 is MNHEY and CDR2 is SVGAGI. With 6 bases removed from V and 5 bases from J, the gap between germline ends came to 17 bases. The CDR3 sequence: CASRKGWGGDQPQHF. The CDR3 nucleotides are TGTGCCAGCAGAAAAGGATGGGGGGGGGATCAGCCCCAGCATTTT.

This clone was picked up one time. The gene calls are TRBV7-2 and TRBJ2-6; the match to TRBD2 covers 7 bases. This CDR3 comprises 14 residues. The J segment lost 3 bases and the V segment lost 10 bases, leaving 6 bases of the junction unmatched. CDR1 SGHTA and CDR2 FQGNSA come from the germline V gene. The CDR3 loop reads CATQSGGGANVLTF. In DNA form, the CDR3 reads TGTGCCACCCAATCGGGAGGTGGGGCCAACGTCCTGACTTTC.

This clone has only a few counts. V usage is TRBV19 and J usage is TRBJ2-7; TRBD1 might be the D (8 bases). Germline lookup yields CDR1 LNHDA and CDR2 SQIVND (reference sequence). Trimming shortened V by 5 bases and J by 6 bases, and 20 bases separated the two germline ends. The CDR3 has 15 residues. CDR3 sequence reads: CASSPRGQGGVEQYF. The CDR3, as DNA: TGTGCCAGTAGTCCCCGAGGACAGGGAGGGGTCGAGCAGTACTTC.

The chain is built from TRBV28 and TRBJ1-2; unclear D gene. Germline V CDR1 and CDR2: MDHEN, SYDVKM. The V end was cut by 6 bases, the J end by 6 bases, with 14 bases between. CDR3 length equals 13 residues. CDR3 in DNA: TGTGCCAGCAGAGGAAGGGAGGTCCATGGCTACACCTTC. Residues: CASRGREVHGYTF.

There are a few counts of this clone. The chain combines TRBV11-2 with TRBJ1-6, with 9 positions matching TRBD1. The V segment lost 4 bases and the J segment 10 bases; nucleotides outside the gene matches: 11. Germline V gives CDR1 SGHAT, CDR2 FQNNGV. The CDR3 consists of 16 residues. The CDR3 here is CASSSTGGTGRSPLHF. CDR3 sequence (DNA): TGTGCCAGCAGCTCAACGGGAGGGACAGGGCGGTCACCCCTCCACTTT.

The chain joins TRBV24-1 to TRBJ2-1, with 9 positions matching TRBD1. The CDR3 consists of 17 residues. From germline, CDR1 is KGHDR and CDR2 SFDVKD. J lost 1 base, V lost 4 bases, and 7 bases had no gene match. The CDR3 reads CATSDQGQGASYNEQFF. The CDR3 DNA follows: TGTGCCACCAGTGACCAGGGACAGGGTGCTTCCTACAATGAGCAGTTCTTC.

CDR3 region: CASSETGTSGGYNEQFF. The CDR3 coding sequence is TGTGCCAGCAGTGAAACCGGGACTAGCGGGGGTTACAATGAGCAGTTCTTC. The chain is built from TRBV6-1 and TRBJ2-1; TRBD2 aligns across 14 bases. V shed 2 bases and J 4 bases; nucleotides not matched to a gene: 4. The germline CDR1 and CDR2 sequences are MNHNS and SASEGT. CDR3 size: 17 residues.

The rearrangement links TRBV19 to TRBJ2-3, with a tentative D call TRBD2 (6 bases). Trimming left V 0 bases short and J 1 base short, with 20 bases between. The CDR3 loop spans 19 amino acids. Germline V gene lookup returns CDR1 LNHDA and CDR2 SQIVND (reference sequence). In DNA, the CDR3 is TGTGCCAGTAGTATAGATCAGGGAGGCTTGGGACTCCGCACAGATACGCAGTATTTT. Encoded protein: CASSIDQGGLGLRTDTQYF.

The chain has TRBV27 and TRBJ1-2; D might be TRBD1 (6 bases). Trimming removed 2 bases from V and 9 bases from J, with 25 bases in between. CDR1 MNHEY and CDR2 SMNVEV come from the germline V gene (reference sequence). The CDR3 totals 17 residues. The CDR3, as DNA: TGTGCCAGCAGTTTAGATGGTGGGGGACACACCTACTCAAGCTACACCTTC. This translates into CASSLDGGGHTYSSYTF.

This chain links TRBV3-1 (or the pseudogene TRBV3-2) with TRBJ1-1; 11 bases match TRBD1. Germline trimming cut 4 bases from V and 6 bases from J; bases unmatched to any gene: 4. The germline CDR1 and CDR2 sequences are LGHDT and YNNKEL (reference sequence). The CDR3 contains 14 residues. The chain's CDR3 is CASSRTGGAAEAFF. The CDR3, as DNA: TGTGCCAGCAGCCGGACAGGGGGCGCGGCTGAAGCTTTCTTT.

This chain uses TRBV7-2 with TRBJ1-3; tentatively, D is TRBD1 (6 bases). Trimming removed 2 bases from V and 4 bases from J, with 15 bases in between. The CDR3 contains 16 residues. Germline V CDR1 and CDR2: SGHTA, FQGNSA. The DNA for the CDR3 is TGTGCCAGCAGCTTATTGGGGGCGCCTACGGGAAACACCATATATTTT. This encodes CASSLLGAPTGNTIYF. Full variable domain (remainder filled in from reference TRBV7-2 and TRBJ1-3): GAGVSQSPSNKVTEKGKDVELRCDPISGHTALYWYRQSLGQGLEFLIYFQGNSAPDKSGLPSDRFSAERTGGSVSTLTIQRTQQEDSAVYLCASSLLGAPTGNTIYFGEGSWLTVV.